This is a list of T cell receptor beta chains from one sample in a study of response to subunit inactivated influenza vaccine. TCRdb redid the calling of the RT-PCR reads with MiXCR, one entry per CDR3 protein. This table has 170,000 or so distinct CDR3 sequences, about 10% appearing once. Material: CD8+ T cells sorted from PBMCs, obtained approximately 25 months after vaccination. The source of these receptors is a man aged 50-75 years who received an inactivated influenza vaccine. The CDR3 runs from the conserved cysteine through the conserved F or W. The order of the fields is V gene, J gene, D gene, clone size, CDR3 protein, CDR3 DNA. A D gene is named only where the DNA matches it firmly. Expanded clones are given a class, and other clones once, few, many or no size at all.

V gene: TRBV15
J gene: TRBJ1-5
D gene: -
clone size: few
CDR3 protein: CATQQGNQPQHF
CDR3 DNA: TGTGCCACGCAACAGGGAAATCAGCCCCAGCATTTT

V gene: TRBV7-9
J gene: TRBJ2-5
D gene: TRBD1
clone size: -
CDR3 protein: CASSSDRGPETQYF
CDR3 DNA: TGTGCCAGCAGCTCGGACAGGGGGCCGGAGACCCAGTACTTC

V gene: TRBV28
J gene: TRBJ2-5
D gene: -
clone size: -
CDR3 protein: CASGYSWDRGTQYF
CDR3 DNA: TGTGCCAGCGGATACAGTTGGGACCGGGGGACCCAGTACTTC

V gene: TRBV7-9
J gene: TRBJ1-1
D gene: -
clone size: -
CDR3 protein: CASSLGAATEAFF
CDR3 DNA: TGTGCCAGCAGCTTAGGGGCAGCCACTGAAGCTTTCTTT

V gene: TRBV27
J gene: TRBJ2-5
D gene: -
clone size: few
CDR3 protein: CASSSYTGPMTGTQYF
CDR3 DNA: TGTGCCAGCAGTTCGTATACCGGGCCTATGACTGGGACCCAGTACTTC

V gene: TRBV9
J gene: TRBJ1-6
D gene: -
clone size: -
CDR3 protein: CASSTGNSPLHF
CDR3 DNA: TGTGCCAGCAGCACAGGGAATTCACCCCTCCACTTT

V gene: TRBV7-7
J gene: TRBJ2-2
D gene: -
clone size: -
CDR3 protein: CASSFRDAGELFF
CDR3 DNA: TGTGCCAGCAGCTTCAGGGATGCCGGGGAGCTGTTTTTT

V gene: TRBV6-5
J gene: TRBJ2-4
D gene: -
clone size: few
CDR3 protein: CASSYKDSAKNIQYF
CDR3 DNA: TGTGCCAGCAGTTATAAAGACAGCGCCAAAAACATTCAGTACTTC

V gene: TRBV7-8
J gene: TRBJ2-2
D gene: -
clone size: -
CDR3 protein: CASLGGANTGELFF
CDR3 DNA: TGTGCCAGCTTGGGGGGTGCGAACACCGGGGAGCTGTTTTTT

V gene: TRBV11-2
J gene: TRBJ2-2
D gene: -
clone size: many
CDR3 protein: CASSFPRGEFNTGELFF
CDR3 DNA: TGTGCCAGCAGCTTCCCACGCGGGGAGTTCAACACCGGGGAGCTGTTTTTT

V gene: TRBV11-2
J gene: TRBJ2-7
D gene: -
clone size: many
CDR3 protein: CASSLGQRSSYEQYF
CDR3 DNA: TGTGCCAGCAGCTTAGGACAGAGGAGCTCCTACGAGCAGTACTTC

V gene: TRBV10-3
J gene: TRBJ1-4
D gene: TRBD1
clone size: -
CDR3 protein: CAIKPDRGPEKLFF
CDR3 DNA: TGTGCCATCAAGCCGGACAGGGGGCCTGAAAAACTGTTTTTT

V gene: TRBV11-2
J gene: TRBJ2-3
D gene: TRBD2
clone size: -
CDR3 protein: CASSLDFLAVSSTDTQYF
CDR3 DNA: TGTGCCAGCAGCTTAGATTTCCTAGCGGTATCTAGCACAGATACGCAGTATTTT

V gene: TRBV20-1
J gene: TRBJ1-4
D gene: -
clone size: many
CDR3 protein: CSARDRGTNEKLFF
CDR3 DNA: TGCAGTGCTAGAGATCGGGGTACGAATGAAAAACTGTTTTTT

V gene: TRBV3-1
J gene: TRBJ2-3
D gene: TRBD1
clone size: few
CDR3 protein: CASSRDRRPTDTQYF
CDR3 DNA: TGTGCCAGCAGTCGGGACAGACGGCCCACAGATACGCAGTATTTT

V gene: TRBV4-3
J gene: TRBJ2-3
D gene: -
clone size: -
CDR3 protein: CASSLVPGRSTDTQYF
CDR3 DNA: TGCGCCAGCAGCCTCGTACCGGGACGGAGCACAGATACGCAGTATTTT

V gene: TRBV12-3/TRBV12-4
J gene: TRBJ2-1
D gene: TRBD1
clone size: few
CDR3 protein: CASRLTGSYNEQFF
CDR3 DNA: TGTGCCAGCAGATTGACAGGGTCCTACAATGAGCAGTTCTTC

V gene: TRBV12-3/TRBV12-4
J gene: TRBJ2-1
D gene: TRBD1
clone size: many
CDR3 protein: CASSPTGAYNEQFF
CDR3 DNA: TGTGCCAGCAGCCCGACAGGGGCCTACAATGAGCAGTTCTTC

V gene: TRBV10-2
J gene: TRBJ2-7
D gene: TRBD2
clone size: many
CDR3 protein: CASSQGSGVYYEQYF
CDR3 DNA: TGCGCCAGCAGTCAGGGTAGCGGGGTGTACTACGAGCAGTACTTC

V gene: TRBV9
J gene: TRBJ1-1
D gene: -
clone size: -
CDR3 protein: CASSVGGSAEAFF
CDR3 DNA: TGTGCCAGCAGCGTAGGGGGAAGCGCTGAAGCTTTCTTT

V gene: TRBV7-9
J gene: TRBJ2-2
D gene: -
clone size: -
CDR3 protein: CASSLQRANTGELFF
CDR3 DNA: TGTGCCAGCAGCTTACAGCGGGCGAACACCGGGGAGCTGTTTTTT

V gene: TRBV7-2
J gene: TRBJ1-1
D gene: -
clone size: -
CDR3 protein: CASSWGVGTEAFF
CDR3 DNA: TGTGCCAGCAGCTGGGGGGTGGGGACTGAAGCTTTCTTT

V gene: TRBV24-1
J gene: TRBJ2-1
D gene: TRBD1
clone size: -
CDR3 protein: CATSDFPLQGASGNEQFF
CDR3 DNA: TGTGCCACCAGTGACTTCCCTTTACAGGGGGCTTCTGGAAATGAGCAGTTCTTC

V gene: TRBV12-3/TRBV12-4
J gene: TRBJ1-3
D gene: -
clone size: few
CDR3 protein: CASQARSRDTIYF
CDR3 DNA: TGTGCCAGCCAAGCAAGGAGCCGGGACACCATATATTTT

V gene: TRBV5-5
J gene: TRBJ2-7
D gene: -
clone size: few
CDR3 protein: CASTPDLPSASYEQYF
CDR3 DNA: TGTGCCAGCACCCCGGATTTGCCATCGGCCTCCTACGAGCAGTACTTC

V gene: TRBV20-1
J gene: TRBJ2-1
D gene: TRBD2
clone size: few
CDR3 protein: CSAFRGGGHNEQFF
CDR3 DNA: TGCAGTGCCTTTCGGGGGGGAGGTCACAATGAGCAGTTCTTC

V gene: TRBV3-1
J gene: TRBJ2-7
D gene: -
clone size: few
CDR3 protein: CASSTSGVEQYF
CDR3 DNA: TGTGCCAGCAGCACCTCCGGTGTCGAGCAGTACTTC

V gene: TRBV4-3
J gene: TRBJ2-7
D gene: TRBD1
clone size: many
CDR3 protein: CASSQDRGQGTDYEQYF
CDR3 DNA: TGCGCCAGCAGCCAAGATAGGGGACAGGGTACTGACTACGAGCAGTACTTC

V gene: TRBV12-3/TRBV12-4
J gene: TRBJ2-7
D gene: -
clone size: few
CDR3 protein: CASNSGGAPYEQYF
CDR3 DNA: TGTGCCAGCAATTCAGGAGGGGCGCCCTACGAGCAGTACTTC

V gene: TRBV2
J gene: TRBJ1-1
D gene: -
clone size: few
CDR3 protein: CASSEDRANTEAFF
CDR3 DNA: TGTGCCAGCAGCGAAGACAGAGCGAACACTGAAGCTTTCTTT

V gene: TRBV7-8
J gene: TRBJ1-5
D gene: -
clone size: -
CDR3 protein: CASSLALQSYSNQPQHF
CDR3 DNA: TGTGCCAGCAGCTTAGCGCTGCAGAGCTATAGCAATCAGCCCCAGCATTTT

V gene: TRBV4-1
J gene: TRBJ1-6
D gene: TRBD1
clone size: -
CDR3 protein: CASSEGQGLLPLHF
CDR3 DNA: TGCGCCAGCAGCGAGGGACAGGGACTTTTGCCCCTCCACTTT

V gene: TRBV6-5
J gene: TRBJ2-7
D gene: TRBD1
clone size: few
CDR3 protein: CASSSTGSAYYEQYF
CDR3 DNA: TGTGCCAGCAGTTCGACAGGGTCCGCCTACTACGAGCAGTACTTC

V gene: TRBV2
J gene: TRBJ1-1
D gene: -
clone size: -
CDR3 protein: CASMVGRGVTEAFF
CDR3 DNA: TGTGCCAGCATGGTCGGCCGGGGGGTCACTGAAGCTTTCTTT

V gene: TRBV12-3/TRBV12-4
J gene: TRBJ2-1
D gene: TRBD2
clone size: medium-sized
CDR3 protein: CASSFISGGARSLAYNEQFF
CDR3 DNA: TGTGCCAGCAGTTTTATTAGCGGGGGGGCAAGGTCCCTCGCCTACAATGAGCAGTTCTTC

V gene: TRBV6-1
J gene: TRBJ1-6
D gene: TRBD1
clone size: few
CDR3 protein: CASGTDRANSPLHF
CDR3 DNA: TGTGCCAGTGGAACGGACAGGGCTAATTCACCCCTCCACTTT